A few counts support the clone carrying this T cell receptor beta chain. Sample time point: pre-sensitization, week 0. Sample treatment: therapeutic diphenylcyclopropenone sensitization with weekly scalp DPC. This sample was included in a study of human T cells and chemical hapten exposure. TCRdb re-derived calls from the RACE reads in MiXCR, one entry per CDR3 protein. Found here are approximately 320,000 distinct CDR3 sequences, around 5.5% of them singletons; the top ten hold more than 8%. Trimming took off 1 base at V and 8 bases at J, with 15 bases between the two ends. Germline assignment: CDR1 LGHDT and CDR2 YNNKEL (reference sequence). The CDR3 covers 14 residues.

This specimen consisted of whole blood, obtained in connection with sensitization to the hapten diphenylcyclopropenone (DPC). This TCR came from a woman aged 18-30 years with alopecia areata. Some clones in this sample may be carry-over from other donors' samples. The chain has TRBV3-1 and TRBJ2-7; D is unclear. This chain's CDR3 is CASSQVIDGDKQYF. The CDR3 nucleotides read TGTGCCAGCAGCCAAGTTATCGACGGTGACAAGCAGTACTTC.